This T cell receptor (beta chain) was observed in a study of blood T cell repertoires in COVID-19. The CDR3 has 13 residues. J gave up 5 bases and V 8 bases, and 12 bases lay outside the gene matches. The germline gives CDR1 SQVTM, CDR2 ANQGSEA. The protocol was immunoSEQ multiplex PCR, while the TCRdb copy is restricted to in-frame clones and leaves out a portion. The sample has under 200,000 clones; approximately 84% are singletons. This chain connects TRBV29-1 to TRBJ2-7; TRBD1 agrees at 7 bases. The source material was peripheral blood. The source of this sequence is a man between 18 and 29 years old with active or convalescent COVID-19. The CDR3 here is CSTWDSGRNEQYF. The CDR3 region has the DNA TGCAGCACCTGGGACAGTGGGCGGAACGAGCAGTACTTC.